These T cell receptor beta chains were read from a single sample in a study of cytomegalovirus exposure and HLA in healthy donors. Data came from immunoSEQ multiplex PCR; TCRdb stores just in-frame clones and leaves some out. The sample lists 250,000 to 350,000 clones; roughly 85% were seen once. Sequencing was done on a sample of PBMCs. These receptors all stem from a man between 40 and 49 years old in good health and CMV-seropositive. The CDR3 runs from the conserved cysteine through the conserved F or W. Each record gives: J gene, D gene, V gene, clone size, CDR3 DNA, CDR3 protein. A D gene is named only where the DNA matches it firmly. Clone size, where shown, is once, few, many, or a class for clones that have expanded.

j_call: TRBJ2-5; d_call: -; v_call: TRBV19; clone_size: -; cdr3_nt: TGTGCCAGTAGTATAGCCCATTGGGATGGGGCCGCACAAGAGACCCAGTACTTC; cdr3_aa: CASSIAHWDGAAQETQYF
j_call: TRBJ2-7; d_call: -; v_call: TRBV30; clone_size: -; cdr3_nt: TGTGCCTGGAGTGTAGGTATAGCTTCAGCGGACGAGCAGTACTTC; cdr3_aa: CAWSVGIASADEQYF
j_call: TRBJ2-1; d_call: -; v_call: TRBV5-1; clone_size: -; cdr3_nt: TGCGCCAGCAGCCGGCAGGGGGGCACCTACAATGAGCAGTTCTTC; cdr3_aa: CASSRQGGTYNEQFF
j_call: TRBJ1-1; d_call: -; v_call: TRBV6-6; clone_size: few; cdr3_nt: TGTGCCAGCAGTTACTCGGCGGGTTTGAACACTGAAGCTTTCTTT; cdr3_aa: CASSYSAGLNTEAFF
j_call: TRBJ2-2; d_call: -; v_call: TRBV23-1; clone_size: -; cdr3_nt: TGCGCCAGCAGTCAACGAAAGGGGGTAAGCCGGGAGCTGTTTTTT; cdr3_aa: CASSQRKGVSRELFF
j_call: TRBJ2-7; d_call: -; v_call: TRBV6-5; clone_size: -; cdr3_nt: TGTGCCAGCAGAACTGGGCTAGCAGCTTCCTACGAGCAGTACTTC; cdr3_aa: CASRTGLAASYEQYF
j_call: TRBJ2-5; d_call: TRBD2; v_call: TRBV7-9; clone_size: -; cdr3_nt: TGTGCCAGCAGCCGCTCCGGACTAGCGGGGGAGACCCAGTACTTC; cdr3_aa: CASSRSGLAGETQYF
j_call: TRBJ2-1; d_call: -; v_call: TRBV10-3; clone_size: once; cdr3_nt: TGTGCCATCAGTGAGCGGCTAGTGGACAATGAGCAGTTCTTC; cdr3_aa: CAISERLVDNEQFF
j_call: TRBJ2-6; d_call: TRBD1; v_call: TRBV19; clone_size: few; cdr3_nt: TGTGCCAGTAATAAGGACAGGGCTGGGGCCAACGTCCTGACTTTC; cdr3_aa: CASNKDRAGANVLTF
j_call: TRBJ2-2; d_call: TRBD2; v_call: TRBV19; clone_size: once; cdr3_nt: TGTGCCAGTATGGCTAGCGGGAGTACCGGGGAGCTGTTTTTT; cdr3_aa: CASMASGSTGELFF
j_call: TRBJ1-1; d_call: -; v_call: TRBV10-3; clone_size: -; cdr3_nt: TGTGCCATCAGTGAGTCGCTGGGGAGGAACACTGAAGCTTTCTTT; cdr3_aa: CAISESLGRNTEAFF
j_call: TRBJ1-2; d_call: TRBD1; v_call: TRBV6-1; clone_size: -; cdr3_nt: TGTGCCAGCAGCCTACAGGGGAGCGGCTACACCTTC; cdr3_aa: CASSLQGSGYTF
j_call: TRBJ2-1; d_call: -; v_call: TRBV7-2; clone_size: -; cdr3_nt: TGTGCCAGCAGCCAGGAGACAGGATACAATGAGCAGTTCTTC; cdr3_aa: CASSQETGYNEQFF
j_call: TRBJ2-7; d_call: TRBD1; v_call: TRBV27; clone_size: -; cdr3_nt: TGTGCCAGCAGTCTGACAGGGGTTCCCTCCTACGAGCAGTACTTC; cdr3_aa: CASSLTGVPSYEQYF
j_call: TRBJ2-3; d_call: -; v_call: TRBV7-3; clone_size: -; cdr3_nt: TGTGCCAGCAGCTCCACGCCGGGACTTAGCACAGATACGCAGTATTTT; cdr3_aa: CASSSTPGLSTDTQYF
j_call: TRBJ1-2; d_call: -; v_call: TRBV5-1; clone_size: -; cdr3_nt: TGCGCCAGCAGCTTGGGGACAACCTATGGCTACACCTTC; cdr3_aa: CASSLGTTYGYTF
j_call: TRBJ2-7; d_call: TRBD2; v_call: TRBV28; clone_size: -; cdr3_nt: TGTGCCAGCAGTCCCCAGACTAGCGGGAGCTACGAGCAGTACTTC; cdr3_aa: CASSPQTSGSYEQYF
j_call: TRBJ2-7; d_call: -; v_call: TRBV5-4; clone_size: once; cdr3_nt: TGTGCCAGCAGCCCAGACTCGGGGTCCTACGAGCAGTACTTC; cdr3_aa: CASSPDSGSYEQYF
j_call: TRBJ2-5; d_call: -; v_call: TRBV5-1; clone_size: -; cdr3_nt: TGCGCCAGCAGCCCTAGGACAGATACACAAGAGACCCAGTACTTC; cdr3_aa: CASSPRTDTQETQYF
j_call: TRBJ2-2; d_call: -; v_call: TRBV2; clone_size: -; cdr3_nt: TGTGCCAGCAGCGTCCGGGACACATACACCGGGGAGCTGTTTTTT; cdr3_aa: CASSVRDTYTGELFF
j_call: TRBJ2-3; d_call: TRBD2; v_call: TRBV10-2; clone_size: -; cdr3_nt: TGCGCCAGCAGAACGACTAGCGGGAGACTACATACGCAGTATTTT; cdr3_aa: CASRTTSGRLHTQYF
j_call: TRBJ2-2; d_call: TRBD2; v_call: TRBV30; clone_size: -; cdr3_nt: TGTGCCTATTTAGCGGGAGGCGGGGAGCTGTTTTTT; cdr3_aa: CAYLAGGGELFF
j_call: TRBJ1-1; d_call: TRBD1; v_call: TRBV18; clone_size: -; cdr3_nt: TGTGCCAGCTCACCCCGGACAGGGCTGCATGAAGCTTTCTTT; cdr3_aa: CASSPRTGLHEAFF
j_call: TRBJ2-3; d_call: TRBD2; v_call: TRBV4-1; clone_size: -; cdr3_nt: TGCGCCAGCAGCCAAGATGGGACTAGCGGCTCCCGGGATACGCAGTATTTT; cdr3_aa: CASSQDGTSGSRDTQYF
j_call: TRBJ2-1; d_call: TRBD1; v_call: TRBV19; clone_size: -; cdr3_nt: TGTGCCAGTAGTAAGGCCACAGGGGGCAAGAATGAGCAGTTCTTC; cdr3_aa: CASSKATGGKNEQFF
j_call: TRBJ1-4; d_call: -; v_call: TRBV6-5; clone_size: -; cdr3_nt: TGTGCCAGCAGGAACGTTCGGGGAAATGAAAAACTGTTTTTT; cdr3_aa: CASRNVRGNEKLFF
j_call: TRBJ2-5; d_call: -; v_call: TRBV5-1; clone_size: once; cdr3_nt: TGCGCCAGCAGCCCCGGGCGGAATAGCGAGCGAGAGACCCAGTACTTC; cdr3_aa: CASSPGRNSERETQYF
j_call: TRBJ1-2; d_call: -; v_call: TRBV28; clone_size: once; cdr3_nt: TGTGCCAGCAGTCCCCGGTTCTATGGCTACACCTTC; cdr3_aa: CASSPRFYGYTF
j_call: TRBJ2-3; d_call: TRBD1; v_call: TRBV6-5; clone_size: -; cdr3_nt: TGTGCCAGCAGTTTACCGGGACAGGGAGGTTCGCAGTATTTT; cdr3_aa: CASSLPGQGGSQYF
j_call: TRBJ1-1; d_call: -; v_call: TRBV20-1; clone_size: once; cdr3_nt: TGCAGTGCAGCAGGGCGCACTGAAGCTTTCTTT; cdr3_aa: CSAAGRTEAFF
j_call: TRBJ1-4; d_call: -; v_call: TRBV11-2; clone_size: once; cdr3_nt: TGTGCCAGCAGCCCTAGCGTACCGGGAGGAGGGGGAAAACTGTTTTTT; cdr3_aa: CASSPSVPGGGGKLFF
j_call: TRBJ1-1; d_call: TRBD1; v_call: TRBV18; clone_size: -; cdr3_nt: TGTGCCAGCTCACCAAACCGGGACAGGGGTGTCGTTGAAGCTTTCTTT; cdr3_aa: CASSPNRDRGVVEAFF
j_call: TRBJ1-2; d_call: TRBD1; v_call: TRBV6-1; clone_size: -; cdr3_nt: TGTGCCAGCAGTCGGACAGGGCGCAGCTATGGCTACACCTTC; cdr3_aa: CASSRTGRSYGYTF
j_call: TRBJ1-4; d_call: -; v_call: TRBV4-3; clone_size: -; cdr3_nt: TGCGCCAGCAGCCAAGATTTTAGGCAGGGAGGGGAAAAACTGTTTTTT; cdr3_aa: CASSQDFRQGGEKLFF
j_call: TRBJ2-7; d_call: -; v_call: TRBV5-1; clone_size: few; cdr3_nt: TGCGCCAGCAGCTTGCCCCGCGGGTCTGTATCCTACGAGCAGTACTTC; cdr3_aa: CASSLPRGSVSYEQYF
j_call: TRBJ2-1; d_call: TRBD2; v_call: TRBV19; clone_size: -; cdr3_nt: TGTGCCAGTAGTATCTCTACTAGCGGGGGTTACAATGAGCAGTTCTTC; cdr3_aa: CASSISTSGGYNEQFF
j_call: TRBJ2-7; d_call: TRBD2; v_call: TRBV2; clone_size: few; cdr3_nt: TGTGCCAGCAGTGTTGCGGGAGGGGCCTACGAGCAGTACTTC; cdr3_aa: CASSVAGGAYEQYF
j_call: TRBJ2-2; d_call: -; v_call: TRBV27; clone_size: -; cdr3_nt: TGTGCCAGCAAAACGGGAGCGCACACCGGGGAGCTGTTTTTT; cdr3_aa: CASKTGAHTGELFF
j_call: TRBJ2-7; d_call: TRBD1; v_call: TRBV27; clone_size: once; cdr3_nt: TGTGCCAGCAGTCCGGACAGGGGGCCGGGCGAGCAGTACTTC; cdr3_aa: CASSPDRGPGEQYF
j_call: TRBJ2-1; d_call: TRBD2; v_call: TRBV27; clone_size: once; cdr3_nt: TGTGCCAGCAGTCCGACTAGCGGGAGCGGATTATACAATGAGCAGTTCTTC; cdr3_aa: CASSPTSGSGLYNEQFF
j_call: TRBJ2-1; d_call: TRBD2; v_call: TRBV7-7; clone_size: -; cdr3_nt: TGTGCTAGCAGCCCAGGGACTAGCGGGAGGGCCTCCTACAATGAGCAGTTCTTC; cdr3_aa: CASSPGTSGRASYNEQFF
j_call: TRBJ1-5; d_call: -; v_call: TRBV28; clone_size: -; cdr3_nt: TGTGCCAGCAGTTTAAGGGAGGACAATCAGCCCCAGCATTTT; cdr3_aa: CASSLREDNQPQHF
j_call: TRBJ2-7; d_call: TRBD2; v_call: TRBV2; clone_size: -; cdr3_nt: TGTGCCAGCAGTGAGGGACTAGCGGGAGGGATCAGGGAGCAGTACTTC; cdr3_aa: CASSEGLAGGIREQYF
j_call: TRBJ2-5; d_call: -; v_call: TRBV5-1; clone_size: -; cdr3_nt: TGCGCCAGCAGCCCGTCAGGGGACCAAGAGACCCAGTACTTC; cdr3_aa: CASSPSGDQETQYF
j_call: TRBJ1-2; d_call: -; v_call: TRBV19; clone_size: -; cdr3_nt: TGTGCCAGTAGTATCTTTCAGGGCCCTGGCTATGGCTACACCTTC; cdr3_aa: CASSIFQGPGYGYTF
j_call: TRBJ1-5; d_call: -; v_call: TRBV28; clone_size: -; cdr3_nt: TGTGCCAGCAGTTTGACTGATCAGCCCCAGCATTTT; cdr3_aa: CASSLTDQPQHF
j_call: TRBJ2-5; d_call: -; v_call: TRBV5-6; clone_size: -; cdr3_nt: TGTGCCAGCAGCTTGGTAGGGGGGGGAGAGACCCAGTACTTC; cdr3_aa: CASSLVGGGETQYF
j_call: TRBJ2-1; d_call: TRBD2; v_call: TRBV6-5; clone_size: -; cdr3_nt: TGTGCCAGCAGTTACTCGACTAGCGGCTACAATGAGCAGTTCTTC; cdr3_aa: CASSYSTSGYNEQFF
j_call: TRBJ1-2; d_call: -; v_call: TRBV5-6; clone_size: -; cdr3_nt: TGTGCCAGCAGCTTGCGTGTGGGCCTCCCCTATGGCTACACCTTC; cdr3_aa: CASSLRVGLPYGYTF
j_call: TRBJ1-5; d_call: -; v_call: TRBV28; clone_size: -; cdr3_nt: TGTGCCAGCAGCCACGACAGGCAGAGCAATCAGCCCCAGCATTTT; cdr3_aa: CASSHDRQSNQPQHF
j_call: TRBJ2-3; d_call: TRBD1; v_call: TRBV9; clone_size: -; cdr3_nt: TGTGCCAGCAGCGTAGTCGACAGGGGTTCAGATACGCAGTATTTT; cdr3_aa: CASSVVDRGSDTQYF
j_call: TRBJ2-2; d_call: -; v_call: TRBV27; clone_size: -; cdr3_nt: TGTGCCAGCTCGACTCCGGGCCAGACCGGGGGCGGGGAGCTGTTTTTT; cdr3_aa: CASSTPGQTGGGELFF
j_call: TRBJ2-5; d_call: -; v_call: TRBV25-1; clone_size: -; cdr3_nt: TGTGCCAGCAGTGAACGGAGGGAGACCCAGTACTTC; cdr3_aa: CASSERRETQYF
j_call: TRBJ1-4; d_call: TRBD1; v_call: TRBV5-1; clone_size: -; cdr3_nt: TGCGCCAGCGGCCCGGACAGGGGGGAAGAAAAACTGTTTTTT; cdr3_aa: CASGPDRGEEKLFF
j_call: TRBJ2-7; d_call: TRBD2; v_call: TRBV27; clone_size: -; cdr3_nt: TGTGCCAGCAGCCCTAGCGGGGGAACTTACGAGCAGTACTTC; cdr3_aa: CASSPSGGTYEQYF
j_call: TRBJ1-2; d_call: TRBD1; v_call: TRBV30; clone_size: -; cdr3_nt: TGTGCCTGGAGCGAAACAGGGGGCCCGTTCTATGGCTACACCTTC; cdr3_aa: CAWSETGGPFYGYTF
j_call: TRBJ1-2; d_call: TRBD1; v_call: TRBV27; clone_size: few; cdr3_nt: TGTGCCAGCAGATCTGGACAGGGGGCTTGGGGCTACACCTTC; cdr3_aa: CASRSGQGAWGYTF
j_call: TRBJ2-5; d_call: TRBD1; v_call: TRBV7-2; clone_size: -; cdr3_nt: TGTGCCAGCAGCTCCTTTGACAGGGGAGAGTTTCACTTC; cdr3_aa: CASSSFDRGEFHF